Shown below are 13 T cell receptor beta chains from a single sample sequenced in a study of neurological immune-mediated disorders. TCRdb reprocessed the 5' RACE reads via MiXCR and lists one record per CDR3 protein. The profile covers 48,000 or so distinct CDR3 sequences, with approximately 10% appearing a single time and about 20% taken by the ten largest. The sample taken for sequencing was PBMCs. These receptors all stem from a middle-aged woman with HTLV-1-associated myelopathy (HAM/TSP).

This clonotype was detected ten times or more. The chain employs TRBV5-6 and TRBJ2-4; 9 nucleotides line up with TRBD1. The CDR3 contains 17 residues. Germline V lookup: CDR1 SGHDT, CDR2 YYEEEE. V lost 4 bases, J lost 4 bases, and 12 bases stayed unmatched. CDR3 sequence reads: CASSVTPGGQGKNIQYF. CDR3 coding DNA: TGTGCCAGCAGCGTAACCCCCGGGGGACAGGGAAAAAACATTCAGTACTTC.

This clonotype showed up many times. CDR3 DNA sequence: TGTGCCAGCAGCCTCCGGGCGGGCGGGGGAAGGAATGAGCAGTTCTTC. It encodes CASSLRAGGGRNEQFF. This chain uses TRBV11-2 with TRBJ2-1; 7 bases are shared with TRBD2. Germline CDR1 is SGHAT and CDR2 is FQNNGV. The junction had 14 bases not matched to a gene; V was cut back by 5 bases and J by 7 bases. The length of the CDR3 is 16 residues.

This clonotype has ten or more counts. This chain uses TRBV10-2 with TRBJ1-5; D remains unclear. Trimming took off 3 bases at V and 3 bases at J, with 9 bases between the two ends. CDR1 and CDR2 from the germline V gene are WSHSY and SAAADI. The CDR3 extends over 14 amino acids. The CDR3 loop reads CASSEAGANQPQHF. CDR3 coding DNA: TGCGCCAGCAGTGAAGCCGGTGCCAATCAGCCCCAGCATTTT.

This clonotype was seen ten or more times. The chain uses TRBV20-1 and TRBJ1-5; TRBD1 aligns across 7 bases. Germline V lookup: CDR1 DFQATT, CDR2 SNEGSKA (reference sequence). V shed 3 bases, J shed 3 bases, and the junction held 5 bases outside the gene matches. This CDR3 has 14 amino acids. Written as DNA, the CDR3 is TGCAGTGCTAGCCGGGACAGTATCAATCAGCCCCAGCATTTT. Translating gives CSASRDSINQPQHF.

This clonotype has ten or more counts. The rearrangement links TRBV5-8 to TRBJ2-6, with TRBD1 matching over 7 bases. J was trimmed by 2 bases and V by 2 bases; bases with no gene match: 4. The CDR3 consists of 16 residues. Germline V gene lookup returns CDR1 SGHTS and CDR2 YDEGEE. The CDR3 reads CASSLHQGAGANVLTF. CDR3 in DNA: TGTGCCAGCAGCTTACACCAGGGGGCTGGGGCCAACGTCCTGACTTTC.

The CDR3 here is CASSLRGPSGGALRGQFF. The CDR3 nucleotides are TGTGCCAGCAGCTTGCGTGGGCCGTCCGGTGGGGCCCTTCGGGGGCAGTTCTTC. The rearrangement links TRBV5-4 to TRBJ2-1, with D perhaps given as TRBD1 or TRBD2 (5 bases each). The CDR3 loop spans 18 amino acids. V lost 1 base, J lost 12 bases, and 29 bases lay in between. Germline CDR1 is SGHNT and CDR2 is YYREEE (reference sequence).

This clonotype was found many times. The chain has TRBV19 and TRBJ1-1; D not certain. CDR3 length: 16 amino acids. In germline, CDR1 is LNHDA, CDR2 SQIVND (reference sequence). Trimming removed 5 bases at V and 0 bases at J, with 16 bases between. The CDR3 region has the DNA TGTGCCAGTAGTGCGTTACTGCAGATAATGAACACTGAAGCTTTCTTT. It encodes CASSALLQIMNTEAFF.

V usage is TRBV5-1 and J usage is TRBJ1-5; D gene uncertain. The CDR3 runs 20 residues. The V gene's germline CDR1 is SGHRS and CDR2 YFSETQ. Trimming shortened V by 5 bases and J by 7 bases, and 34 bases separated the two germline ends. The CDR3 DNA sequence: TGCGCCAGCAGATCGAACACCTTTGGGCAGCGGGTAAGGAGTGAGCAGCCCCAGCATTTT. Protein product: CASRSNTFGQRVRSEQPQHF.

This clonotype occurred many times. This rearrangement joins TRBV3-1 to TRBJ1-6; unclear D gene. CDR1 LGHDT and CDR2 YNNKEL come from the germline V gene (reference sequence). The CDR3 totals 16 residues. V was trimmed by 1 base and J by 10 bases, leaving 17 bases between them. CDR3: CASSQVAGRKSSPLHF. The CDR3 DNA is TGTGCCAGCAGCCAAGTTGCGGGCAGGAAGTCCTCACCCCTCCACTTT.

This clonotype showed up many times. V and J are TRBV27 and TRBJ1-6; unclear D gene. The CDR3 length is 15 residues. Germline V gene sequence: CDR1 MNHEY, CDR2 SMNVEV (reference sequence). V was pared by 4 bases and J by 9 bases, with 16 bases between. The CDR3, as DNA: TGTGCCAGCAGTTCCCTCCAGTATGGTAGTTCACCCCTCCACTTT. This translates into CASSSLQYGSSPLHF.

This clonotype has a count of ten or more. CDR3 region: CASSRGTENTEAFF. The CDR3 nucleotides read TGCGCCAGCAGCCGCGGGACAGAGAACACTGAAGCTTTCTTT. The rearrangement uses TRBV4-1 and TRBJ1-1; TRBD1 matches 7 bases. The V gene end was trimmed by 4 bases and the J gene end by 1 base; junction bases not matched to a gene: 3. From germline, CDR1 is MGHRA and CDR2 YSYEKL. This CDR3 has 14 amino acids.

This clonotype occurred many times. The chain is built from TRBV18 and TRBJ2-3; D remains unclear. The CDR3 runs 15 residues. Germline V gene data show CDR1 as KGHSH and CDR2 as LQKENI. Trimming pared 0 bases from V and 1 base from J, leaving 8 bases between. The CDR3 region is CASSPPPGRTDTQYF. CDR3 DNA: TGTGCCAGCTCACCACCGCCAGGCCGCACAGATACGCAGTATTTT. Complete variable domain (other parts from reference TRBV18 and TRBJ2-3): NAGVMQNPRHLVRRRGQEARLRCSPMKGHSHVYWYRQLPEEGLKFMVYLQKENIIDESGMPKERFSAEFPKEGPSILRIQQVVRGDSAAYFCASSPPPGRTDTQYFGPGTRLTVL.

By proportion, this clonotype is medium-sized. The chain employs TRBV7-8 and TRBJ2-1, with 9 bases that match TRBD1. V was clipped by 4 bases and J by 6 bases; unmatched bases: 7. The CDR3 spans 15 residues. Germline loops: CDR1 SGHVS, CDR2 FQNEAQ. CDR3 DNA: TGTGCCAGCAGCTCGGGACAGGGAGAACTCAATGAGCAGTTCTTC. Residues: CASSSGQGELNEQFF.